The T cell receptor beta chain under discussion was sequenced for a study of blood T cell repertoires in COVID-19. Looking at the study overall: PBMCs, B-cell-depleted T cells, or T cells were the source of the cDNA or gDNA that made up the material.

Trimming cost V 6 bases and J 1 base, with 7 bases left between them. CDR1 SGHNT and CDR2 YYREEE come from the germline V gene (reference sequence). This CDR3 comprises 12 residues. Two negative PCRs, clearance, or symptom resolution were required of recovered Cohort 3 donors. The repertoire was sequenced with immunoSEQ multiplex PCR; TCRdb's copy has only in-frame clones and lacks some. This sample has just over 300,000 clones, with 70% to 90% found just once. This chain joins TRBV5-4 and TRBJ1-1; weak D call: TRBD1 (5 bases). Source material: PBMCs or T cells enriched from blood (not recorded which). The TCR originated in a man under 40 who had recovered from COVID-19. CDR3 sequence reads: CASMGGNTEAFF. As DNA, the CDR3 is TGTGCCAGCATGGGGGGGAACACTGAAGCTTTCTTT.